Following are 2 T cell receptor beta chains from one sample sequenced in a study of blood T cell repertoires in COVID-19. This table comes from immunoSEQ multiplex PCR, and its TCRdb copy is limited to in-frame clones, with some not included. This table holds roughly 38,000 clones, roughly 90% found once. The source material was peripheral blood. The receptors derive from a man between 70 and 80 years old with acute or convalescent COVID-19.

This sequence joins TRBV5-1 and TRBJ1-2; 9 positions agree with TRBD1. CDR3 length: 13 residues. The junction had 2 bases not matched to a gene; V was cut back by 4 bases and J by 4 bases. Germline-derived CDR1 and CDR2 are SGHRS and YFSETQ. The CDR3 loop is CASSRDRAYGYTF. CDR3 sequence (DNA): TGCGCCAGCAGCCGGGACAGGGCCTATGGCTACACCTTC.

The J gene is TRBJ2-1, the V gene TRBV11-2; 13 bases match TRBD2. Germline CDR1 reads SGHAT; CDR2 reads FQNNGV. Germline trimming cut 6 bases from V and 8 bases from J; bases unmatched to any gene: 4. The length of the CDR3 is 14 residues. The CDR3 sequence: CASRTSGRSDEQFF. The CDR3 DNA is TGTGCCAGCAGGACTAGCGGGAGGTCGGATGAGCAGTTCTTC.